The 3 T cell receptor beta chains reported below all come from one sample, sequenced in a study of a mutant IDH1 vaccine in newly diagnosed glioma. Time point reported: baseline, week 1 (first vaccination visit). Treatment given: pre-vaccination baseline after standard-of-care therapy. The method was immunoSEQ multiplex PCR; TCRdb's version includes in-frame clones alone and lacks a portion of them. Of 20,000 to 25,000 clones listed, 93% are singletons. The source was PBMCs, collected from a glioma patient treated with radiotherapy, temozolomide or both. The receptors originated from a man aged 40-49 years with glioma.

Remarks on this clone: An end of the junction does not agree with germline; a read error may underlie this. The J gene is TRBJ2-7, the V gene TRBV18; D possibly uses TRBD1 or TRBD2 (5 bases each). Germline V gene lookup returns CDR1 KGHSH and CDR2 LQKENI. The CDR3 contains 12 residues. CDR3 nucleotides: TGTGCCAGCTCCGACTCCGGGACGTCCTTGGGTTTC. Amino acid sequence: CASSDSGTSLGF.

The chain links TRBV7-9 to TRBJ1-6, with 8 positions matching TRBD1. CDR3 length: 14 residues. Germline V CDR1 and CDR2: SEHNR, FQNEAQ (reference sequence). V shed 7 bases and J 13 bases; nucleotides not matched to a gene: 12. CDR3 loop: CASTRGQEESPLHF. The CDR3 DNA reads as TGTGCCAGCACCAGGGGGCAGGAAGAGTCTCCCCTCCACTTT.

The chain uses TRBV2 and TRBJ1-3; D remains ambiguous. Between the trimmed V and J ends, which lost 6 bases and 1 base, there was a span of 4 bases. Germline CDR1 SNHLY, CDR2 FYNNEI. The length of the CDR3 is 12 residues. The CDR3 reads CASSRSGNTIYF. CDR3 DNA: TGTGCCAGCAGCCGGTCTGGAAACACCATATATTTT.